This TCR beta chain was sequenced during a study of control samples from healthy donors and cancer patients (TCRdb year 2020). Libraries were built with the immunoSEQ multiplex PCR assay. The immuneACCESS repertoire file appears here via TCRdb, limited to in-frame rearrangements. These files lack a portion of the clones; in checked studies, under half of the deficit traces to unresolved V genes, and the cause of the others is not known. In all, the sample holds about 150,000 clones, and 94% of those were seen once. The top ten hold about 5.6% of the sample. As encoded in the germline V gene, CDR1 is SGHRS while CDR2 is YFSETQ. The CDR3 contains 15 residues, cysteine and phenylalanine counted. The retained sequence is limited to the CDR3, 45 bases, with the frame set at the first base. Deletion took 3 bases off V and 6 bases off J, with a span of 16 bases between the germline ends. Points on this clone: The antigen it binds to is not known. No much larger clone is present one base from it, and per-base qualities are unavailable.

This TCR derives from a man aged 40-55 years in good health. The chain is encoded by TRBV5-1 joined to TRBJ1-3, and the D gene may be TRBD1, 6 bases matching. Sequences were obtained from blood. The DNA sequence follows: TGCGCCAGCAGCTCAGATTGGACAGCAATAAACACCATATATTTT. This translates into CASSSDWTAINTIYF.